This entry is about one T cell receptor (beta chain). Its binding antigen is unknown. No much larger clonotype is one base removed from it; base qualities were not supplied. At one collaborating source in Seattle, patients were enrolled during active infection and were followed longitudinally through the course of disease. Whole blood was collected in K2EDTA tubes by collaborating institutions according to the institutions' own protocols. For TCRbeta analysis, collaborator samples were shipped as frozen whole blood, as isolated PBMCs, or as DNA extracted from either sample type. The data stem from a study of blood T cell repertoires in COVID-19 (dated by TCRdb to 2019 to 2021). With respect to the entire study: The collaborator samples originated in the United States, Italy and Spain and spanned the acute and convalescent phases of COVID-19. The material from the prospective study consisted of cDNA or gDNA derived from T cells, B-cell-depleted T cells, or PBMCs. The dataset comprised deeply sampled blood TCRbeta repertoires from subjects exposed to, actively infected with, or recovered from COVID-19. A freely available public database, intended as a resource for researchers studying the immune response to SARS-CoV-2, is where the repertoires were released. Samples came from the ongoing ImmuneRACE study (first 160 participants) plus 1,254 subjects from 6 global collaborators. The sample metadata nearly always contained a de-identified subject ID, COVID-19 status, age in years and sex. HLA class I and class II types, where available, came from metadata supplied by the sample provider rather than from assay-based typing.

TCRbeta CDR3 regions were amplified from genomic DNA by means of the immunoSEQ Assay, a bias-controlled multiplex PCR. The original pipeline was this. The number of nucleated cells in each sample was estimated by amplification of reference gene primers within the assay. To quantify the absolute abundance of each unique TCRbeta CDR3 rearrangement, sequence reads were collapsed and filtered. For each sample, productive Simpson clonality was calculated as the square root of Simpson's diversity index across productive rearrangements. In its TCRdb copy, this immuneACCESS table keeps in-frame sequences only and misses some clones. Where compared with another copy, unresolved V genes explain less than half of these, and the others have no known cause. V and J calls and clone size are given by that table; D and trimming were obtained from the DNA. The sample includes hundreds of thousands of clones, with about nine tenths observed a single time. The ten largest clones represent 6% to 7% of the sample.

V is trimmed back by 0 bases and J by 2 bases, and the junction contains 5 bases that no gene match accounts for. Sequences SGHRS (CDR1) and YFSETQ (CDR2) are obtained from the germline V gene. The cysteine opens and the phenylalanine closes a CDR3 of 15 amino acids. Just CDR3 DNA is preserved here, 45 bases in frame from base 1. Broad study findings and their caveats: The amount of clinical and demographic metadata varied by source and participant and was provided uncurated.

The chain employs TRBV5-1 and TRBJ2-7; a stretch of 7 junction bases matches TRBD1. Specimen: peripheral blood. The receptor's source is a woman in her forties or fifties with COVID-19, enrolled during active disease. The CDR3 corresponds to CASSLDGRGPYEQYF. The nucleotides read TGCGCCAGCAGCTTGGATGGTAGGGGGCCCTACGAGCAGTACTTC.